This TCR beta chain was obtained from a study of blood T cell repertoires in COVID-19. Looking at the study overall: PBMCs, B-cell-depleted T cells, or T cells were the source of the cDNA or gDNA that made up the material.

The CDR3 consists of 16 residues. Seattle patients were enrolled while actively infected and followed longitudinally. Under the authors' procedure: Reference gene primers were amplified, and this amplification served to estimate nucleated cell counts. Only in-frame clones appear in the TCRdb table, and some are missing; sequencing was by immunoSEQ multiplex PCR. That table is the source of V, J and clone size, and D and trimming were worked out from the DNA. The table has about 270,000 clones, 75% to 90% seen once; the top ten hold over 10%. The chain combines TRBV12-2 with TRBJ2-1; the table's D call, TRBD2, has no DNA check behind it. TRBV12-2 represents a pseudogene. The sequenced sample was peripheral blood. The origin of this receptor is a woman in her 70s with COVID-19, enrolled during active disease. The CDR3 sequence: CASRVTFTLSVDEQFF. In DNA, the CDR3 is TGTGCAAGTCGCGTAACCTTTACCTTATCGGTGGATGAGCAGTTCTTC.